The 15 T cell receptor beta chains listed next were all sequenced from one sample in a study of blood T cell repertoires in COVID-19. The protocol was immunoSEQ multiplex PCR, while the TCRdb copy is restricted to in-frame clones and leaves out a portion. The sample lists 470,000 or so clones, about 85% occurring once. The sample was PBMCs or T cells enriched from blood (not recorded which). The receptor set was obtained from a woman younger than 30 with acute COVID-19.

A remark on this clone: Other DNA sequences of this sample code for an identical CDR3. This chain joins TRBV9 and TRBJ1-4; a weak D match, TRBD1 (6 bases). Germline CDR1 SGDLS, CDR2 YYNGEE. V dropped 0 bases and J dropped 2 bases, with 8 bases sitting between them. The CDR3 loop spans 15 amino acids. CDR3 sequence: CASSVAGGTNEKLFF. Here the CDR3 DNA reads TGTGCCAGCAGCGTAGCTGGGGGCACTAATGAAAAACTGTTTTTT.

The chain uses TRBV3-1 (or the pseudogene TRBV3-2) and TRBJ2-7; the D gene is possibly TRBD1 (5 bases). V shed 0 bases and J shed 4 bases, with 16 bases lying between them. Germline V CDR1 and CDR2: LGHDT, YNNKEL (reference sequence). The CDR3 sequence is 16 residues long. This CDR3 is CASSQEFGRVGYEQYF. DNA of the CDR3: TGTGCCAGCAGCCAAGAGTTTGGCAGGGTGGGGTACGAGCAGTACTTC.

The J gene is TRBJ1-2, the V gene TRBV30; 7 bases line up with TRBD1. This CDR3 is built from 15 residues. Unmatched junction bases numbered 13, after V lost 5 bases and J lost 4 bases. Germline values: CDR1 GTSNPN, CDR2 SVGIG (reference sequence). The CDR3 DNA sequence: TGTGCCTGGGATGTGGACAGGAAAGCTCTCTATGGCTACACCTTC. It is translated as CAWDVDRKALYGYTF.

The chain couples TRBV25-1 to TRBJ2-5; D unresolved. Germline V gives CDR1 MGHDK, CDR2 SYGVNS. The CDR3 runs 14 residues. V lost 4 bases and J lost 4, with 13 bases in between. In nucleotides, the CDR3 is TGTGCCAGCAGTGTTGGGTCGGGTTCAGAGACCCAGTACTTC. It yields the protein CASSVGSGSETQYF.

The rearrangement joins TRBV6-1 to TRBJ1-5, with D possibly matching TRBD1 (5 bases). The CDR3 spans 16 residues. Germline CDR1 and CDR2: MNHNS and SASEGT. The V end lost 4 bases, the J end lost 0 bases, and 13 bases lay between the germline ends. In nucleotides, the CDR3 is TGTGCCAGCAGTGCTATCGACAGTCATAGCAATCAGCCCCAGCATTTT. As protein: CASSAIDSHSNQPQHF.

The CDR3 region is CASSVKDTGRETQYF. CDR3 in DNA: TGTGCCAGCAGCGTCAAGGACACAGGGAGAGAGACCCAGTACTTC. This rearrangement joins TRBV9 to TRBJ2-5; perhaps TRBD1 as D (6 bases). Germline V gene lookup returns CDR1 SGDLS and CDR2 YYNGEE. The V end lost 2 bases, the J end lost 4 bases, and 15 bases lay between the germline ends. This CDR3 has 15 residues.

The gene calls are TRBV6-2 or TRBV6-3 and TRBJ2-7; D unresolved. This CDR3 region has 16 residues. Trimming took off 0 bases at V and 3 bases at J, with 15 bases between the two ends. CDR1 is MNHEY and CDR2 is SVGEGT in the germline V gene. The CDR3 region is CASSYSMLGAYYEQYF. For the CDR3, the DNA is TGTGCCAGCAGTTACTCGATGCTAGGCGCTTACTACGAGCAGTACTTC.

Turning to this clone: This sample also contains other DNA sequences that code for the same CDR3. The chain has TRBV5-1 and TRBJ1-1; 10 bases fit TRBD1. In germline, CDR1 is SGHRS, CDR2 YFSETQ. V lost 2 bases, J lost 5 bases, and 3 bases stayed unmatched. This CDR3 spans 14 amino acids. CDR3 loop: CASSLRTGGTEAFF. CDR3 sequence (DNA): TGCGCCAGCAGCTTACGGACAGGGGGGACTGAAGCTTTCTTT.

This chain joins TRBV18 and TRBJ2-3; TRBD1 aligns across 7 bases. Germline lookup yields CDR1 KGHSH and CDR2 LQKENI. The CDR3 is 13 residues long. J lost 4 bases, V lost 6 bases, and 4 bases had no gene match. DNA for the CDR3: TGTGCCAGCTCGGGCACAGGGGCAGATACGCAGTATTTT. The encoded protein is CASSGTGADTQYF.

The rearrangement uses TRBV6-5 and TRBJ1-2; the D gene is possibly TRBD1 (5 bases). CDR1 is MNHEY and CDR2 is SVGAGI in the germline V gene. CDR3 length equals 12 residues. Trimming stripped 5 bases from V and 5 bases from J, with 9 bases between. The CDR3 coding sequence is TGTGCCAGCAGTCGAGGACATTATGGCTACACCTTC. Translated: CASSRGHYGYTF.

This chain uses TRBV29-1 with TRBJ2-5, with a tentative D call TRBD2 (6 bases). The CDR3 runs to 12 residues. Trimming pared 4 bases from V and 4 bases from J, leaving 10 bases between. Germline V gives CDR1 SQVTM, CDR2 ANQGSEA. CDR3 sequence: CSVVRETETQYF. Here the CDR3 DNA reads TGCAGCGTTGTTCGGGAGACAGAGACCCAGTACTTC.

The rearrangement uses TRBV12-3 or TRBV12-4 and TRBJ2-7, with D perhaps TRBD1 (6 bases). V was clipped by 6 bases and J by 7 bases, with 16 bases between them. This CDR3 is 13 amino acids long. The CDR3 nucleotides are TGTGCCAGCAGGGATACAGGGTGGGAAGAGCAGTACTTC. Amino acid sequence: CASRDTGWEEQYF.

The gene calls are TRBV14 and TRBJ1-3; possible D gene TRBD1, 5 bases. The V end lost 4 bases, the J end lost 3 bases, and 7 bases lay between the germline ends. The germline gives CDR1 SGHDN, CDR2 FVKESK. CDR3 size: 13 residues. In DNA, the CDR3 is TGTGCCAGCAGCCTGACAGATGGAAACACCATATATTTT. Translated: CASSLTDGNTIYF.

The rearrangement joins TRBV5-1 to TRBJ2-7; 9 nucleotides align to TRBD2. V lost 1 base, J lost 1 base, and 15 bases stayed unmatched. Per the germline V gene, CDR1 is SGHRS and CDR2 is YFSETQ. The CDR3 has 19 amino acids. CDR3 loop: CASSLHLAGNSGGSYEQYF. The CDR3 bases are TGCGCCAGCAGCTTGCACCTTGCAGGGAATAGCGGGGGTTCCTACGAGCAGTACTTC.

The chain has TRBV4-1 and TRBJ2-7; perhaps TRBD1 as D (6 bases). The germline V gene encodes CDR1 MGHRA and CDR2 YSYEKL. V was shortened by 4 bases and J by 4 bases, with 20 bases between the two germline ends. CDR3 size: 16 residues. The CDR3 loop is CASSLQRGTPIYEQYF. The CDR3 region has the DNA TGCGCCAGCAGCCTCCAAAGGGGGACACCAATATACGAGCAGTACTTC.